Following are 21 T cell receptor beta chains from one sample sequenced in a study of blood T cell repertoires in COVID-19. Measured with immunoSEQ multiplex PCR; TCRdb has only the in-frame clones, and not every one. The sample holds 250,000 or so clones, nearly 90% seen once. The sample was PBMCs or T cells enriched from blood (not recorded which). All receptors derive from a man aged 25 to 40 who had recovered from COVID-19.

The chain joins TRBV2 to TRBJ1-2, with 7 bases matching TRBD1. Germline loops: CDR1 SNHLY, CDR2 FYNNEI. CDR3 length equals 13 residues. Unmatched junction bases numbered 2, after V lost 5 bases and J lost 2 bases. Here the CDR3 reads CASSMDRNYGYTF. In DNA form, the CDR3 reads TGTGCCAGCAGTATGGACAGGAACTATGGCTACACCTTC.

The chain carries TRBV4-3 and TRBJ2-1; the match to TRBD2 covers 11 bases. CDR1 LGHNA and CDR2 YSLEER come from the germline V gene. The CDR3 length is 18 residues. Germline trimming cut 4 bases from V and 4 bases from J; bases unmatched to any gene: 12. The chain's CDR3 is CASSRETPGTSGYNEQFF. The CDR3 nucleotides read TGCGCCAGCAGCCGGGAGACCCCCGGGACTAGCGGTTACAATGAGCAGTTCTTC.

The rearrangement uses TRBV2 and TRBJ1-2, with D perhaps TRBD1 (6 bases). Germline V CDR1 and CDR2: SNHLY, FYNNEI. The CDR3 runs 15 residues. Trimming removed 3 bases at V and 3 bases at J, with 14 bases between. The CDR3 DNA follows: TGTGCCAGCAGTGATCGGGGGGCCGGGGACTATGGCTACACCTTC. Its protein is CASSDRGAGDYGYTF.

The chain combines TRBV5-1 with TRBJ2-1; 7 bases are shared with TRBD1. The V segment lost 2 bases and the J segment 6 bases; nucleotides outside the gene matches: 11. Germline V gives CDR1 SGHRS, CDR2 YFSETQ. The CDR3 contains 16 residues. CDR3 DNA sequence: TGCGCCAGCAGCTTACGTCCCGGGACAGAGGGCAATGAGCAGTTCTTC. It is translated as CASSLRPGTEGNEQFF.

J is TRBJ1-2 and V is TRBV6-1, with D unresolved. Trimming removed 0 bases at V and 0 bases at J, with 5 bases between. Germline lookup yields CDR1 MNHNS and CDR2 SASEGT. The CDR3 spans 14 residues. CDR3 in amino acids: CASSEAGANYGYTF. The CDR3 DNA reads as TGTGCCAGCAGTGAAGCCGGAGCTAACTATGGCTACACCTTC.

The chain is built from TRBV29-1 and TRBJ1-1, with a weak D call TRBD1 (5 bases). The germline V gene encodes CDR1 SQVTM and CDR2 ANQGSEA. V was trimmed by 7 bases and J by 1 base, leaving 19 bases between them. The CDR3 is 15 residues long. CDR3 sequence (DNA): TGCAGCGCAGAGGGTCTGCGGGGGAGGAACACTGAAGCTTTCTTT. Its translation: CSAEGLRGRNTEAFF.

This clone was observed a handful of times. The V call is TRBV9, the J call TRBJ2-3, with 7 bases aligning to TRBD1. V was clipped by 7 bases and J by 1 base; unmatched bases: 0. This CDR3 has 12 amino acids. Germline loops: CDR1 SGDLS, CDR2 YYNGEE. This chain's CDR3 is CASGQGTDTQYF. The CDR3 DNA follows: TGTGCCAGCGGACAGGGCACAGATACGCAGTATTTT.

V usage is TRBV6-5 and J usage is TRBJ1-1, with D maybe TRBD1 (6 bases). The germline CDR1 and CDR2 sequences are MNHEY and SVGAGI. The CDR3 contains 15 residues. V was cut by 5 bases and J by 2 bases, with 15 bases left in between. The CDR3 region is CASSRTALTNTEAFF. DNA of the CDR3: TGTGCCAGCAGTAGGACAGCGCTGACTAACACTGAAGCTTTCTTT.

In DNA, the CDR3 is TGTGCCAGCAGCATTCCGGGACAGGGTGAAAAACTGTTTTTT. As protein: CASSIPGQGEKLFF. The V gene is TRBV11-1, the J gene TRBJ1-4; 9 bases align to TRBD1. Germline V lookup: CDR1 SGHAT, CDR2 FQDESV (reference sequence). V lost 5 bases and J lost 7; bases outside the gene matches: 5. The CDR3 is made up of 14 amino acids.

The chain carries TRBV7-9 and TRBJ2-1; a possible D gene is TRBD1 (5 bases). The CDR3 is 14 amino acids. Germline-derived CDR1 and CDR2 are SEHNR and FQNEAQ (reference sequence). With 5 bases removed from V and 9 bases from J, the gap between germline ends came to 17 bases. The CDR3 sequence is CASSVKTRVGEQFF. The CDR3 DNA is TGTGCCAGCAGCGTCAAGACCAGGGTAGGTGAGCAGTTCTTC.

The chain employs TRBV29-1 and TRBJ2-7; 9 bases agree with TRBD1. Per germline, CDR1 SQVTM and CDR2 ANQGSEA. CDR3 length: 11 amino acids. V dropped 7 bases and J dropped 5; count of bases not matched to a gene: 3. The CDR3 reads CSGGQGNEQYF. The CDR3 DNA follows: TGCAGCGGGGGACAGGGCAACGAGCAGTACTTC.

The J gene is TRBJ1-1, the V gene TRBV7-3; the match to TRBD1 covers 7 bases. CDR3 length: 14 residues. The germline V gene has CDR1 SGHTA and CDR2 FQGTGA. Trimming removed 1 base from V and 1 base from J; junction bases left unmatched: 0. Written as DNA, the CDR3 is TGTGCCAGCAGCTTAAACAGGGGGAACACTGAAGCTTTCTTT. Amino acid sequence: CASSLNRGNTEAFF.

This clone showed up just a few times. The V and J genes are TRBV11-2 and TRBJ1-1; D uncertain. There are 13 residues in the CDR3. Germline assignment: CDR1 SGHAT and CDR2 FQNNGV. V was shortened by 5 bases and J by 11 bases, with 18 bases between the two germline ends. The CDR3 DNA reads TGTGCCAGCAGCCCAGATGAGGGAGGGATTGCTTTCTTT. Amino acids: CASSPDEGGIAFF. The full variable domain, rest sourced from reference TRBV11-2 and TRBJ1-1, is EAGVAQSPRYKIIEKRQSVAFWCNPISGHATLYWYQQILGQGPKLLIQFQNNGVVDDSQLPKDRFSAERLKGVDSTLKIQPAKLEDSAVYLCASSPDEGGIAFFGQGTRLTVV.

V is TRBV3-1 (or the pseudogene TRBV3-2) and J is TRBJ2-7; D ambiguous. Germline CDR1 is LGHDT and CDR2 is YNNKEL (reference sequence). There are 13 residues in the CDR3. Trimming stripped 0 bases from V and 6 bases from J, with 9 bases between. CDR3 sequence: CASSQEFPSEQYF. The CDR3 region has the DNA TGTGCCAGCAGCCAAGAGTTTCCCTCCGAGCAGTACTTC.

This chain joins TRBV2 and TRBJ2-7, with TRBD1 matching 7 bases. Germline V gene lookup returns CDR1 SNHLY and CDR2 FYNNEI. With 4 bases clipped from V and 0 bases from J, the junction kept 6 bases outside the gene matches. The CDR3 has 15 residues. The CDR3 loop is CASSVYRGPSYEQYF. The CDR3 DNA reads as TGTGCCAGCAGTGTTTACAGGGGTCCCTCCTACGAGCAGTACTTC. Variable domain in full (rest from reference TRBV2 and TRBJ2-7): EPEVTQTPSHQVTQMGQEVILRCVPISNHLYFYWYRQILGQKVEFLVSFYNNEISEKSEIFDDQFSVERPDGSNFTLKIRSTKLEDSAMYFCASSVYRGPSYEQYFGPGTRLTVT.

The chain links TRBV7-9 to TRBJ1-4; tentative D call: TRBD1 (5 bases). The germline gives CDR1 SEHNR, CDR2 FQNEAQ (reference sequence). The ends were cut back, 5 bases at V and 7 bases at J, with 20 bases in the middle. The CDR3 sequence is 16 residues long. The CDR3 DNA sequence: TGTGCCAGCAGCGATATTAGATGGGGCGTGGGTGAAAAACTGTTTTTT. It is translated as CASSDIRWGVGEKLFF.

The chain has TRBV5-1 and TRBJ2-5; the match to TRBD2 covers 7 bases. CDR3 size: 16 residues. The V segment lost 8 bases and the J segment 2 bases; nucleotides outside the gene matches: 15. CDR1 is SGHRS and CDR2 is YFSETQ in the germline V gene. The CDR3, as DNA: TGCGCCAGTGGACCCGGACTAGTACCTACTCAAGAGACCCAGTACTTC. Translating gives CASGPGLVPTQETQYF. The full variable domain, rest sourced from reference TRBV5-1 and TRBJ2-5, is KAGVTQTPRYLIKTRGQQVTLSCSPISGHRSVSWYQQTPGQGLQFLFEYFSETQRNKGNFPGRFSGRQFSNSRSEMNVSTLELGDSALYLCASGPGLVPTQETQYFGPGTRLLVL.

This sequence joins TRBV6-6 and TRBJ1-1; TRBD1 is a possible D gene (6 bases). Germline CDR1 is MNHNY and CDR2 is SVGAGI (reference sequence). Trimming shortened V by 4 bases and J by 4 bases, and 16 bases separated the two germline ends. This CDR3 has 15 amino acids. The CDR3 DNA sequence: TGTGCCAGCAGTTGGGGCAGGGGAAGATTCACTGAAGCTTTCTTT. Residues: CASSWGRGRFTEAFF.

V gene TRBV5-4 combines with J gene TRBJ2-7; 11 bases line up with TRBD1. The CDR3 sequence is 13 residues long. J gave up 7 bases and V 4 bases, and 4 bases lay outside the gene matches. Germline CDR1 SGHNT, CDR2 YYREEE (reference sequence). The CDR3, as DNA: TGTGCCAGCAGCCGGGACAGGGGGGGTGAGCAGTACTTC. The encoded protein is CASSRDRGGEQYF.

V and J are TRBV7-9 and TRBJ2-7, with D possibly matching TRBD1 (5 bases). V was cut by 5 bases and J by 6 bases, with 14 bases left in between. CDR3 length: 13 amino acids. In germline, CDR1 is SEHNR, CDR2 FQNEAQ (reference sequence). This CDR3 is CASSPRAPGEQYF. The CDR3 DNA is TGTGCCAGCAGCCCCAGGGCCCCCGGCGAGCAGTACTTC.

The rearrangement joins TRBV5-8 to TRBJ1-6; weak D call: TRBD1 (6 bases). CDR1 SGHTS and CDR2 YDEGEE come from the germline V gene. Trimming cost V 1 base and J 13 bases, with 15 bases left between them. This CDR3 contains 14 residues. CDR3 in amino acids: CASSLRTERKPLHF. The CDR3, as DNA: TGTGCCAGCAGCTTGAGGACAGAACGTAAGCCCCTCCACTTT. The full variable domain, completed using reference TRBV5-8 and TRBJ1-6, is EAGVTQSPTHLIKTRGQQATLRCSPISGHTSVYWYQQALGLGLQFLLWYDEGEERNRGNFPPRFSGRQFPNYSSELNVNALELEDSALYLCASSLRTERKPLHFGNGTRLTVT.